These 21 T cell receptor beta chains were all obtained from the same sample, sequenced in a study of cytomegalovirus exposure and HLA in healthy donors (dated by TCRdb to the late 2010s). Libraries were built with the immunoSEQ multiplex PCR assay. The multiplex PCR relied on a mix of 60 forward primers for TCR Vbeta segments and 13 reverse primers for TCR Jbeta segments. TCRdb took over this immuneACCESS table, retaining in-frame rearrangements with V and J assigned. Such tables are incomplete; in checked studies, under half of the missing clones stem from an unresolved V gene, and the remainder is unexplained. This sample's listing comprises about 76,000 clones. The ten largest account for 4.5% to 6.5% of the sample. Material: PBMCs. The receptors stem from a woman aged 40 to 50 in good health and CMV-seropositive.

The chain has TRBV13 and TRBJ1-1, with 7 positions matching TRBD1. The CDR3 loop spans 16 amino acids. Germline lookup yields CDR1 PRHDT and CDR2 FYEKMQ (reference sequence). The junction had 6 bases not matched to a gene; V was cut back by 2 bases and J by 0 bases. The CDR3 nucleotides read TGTGCCAGCAGCTTACTAGGGGGCCGCATGAACACTGAAGCTTTCTTT. It is translated as CASSLLGGRMNTEAFF. The entire variable domain, with the rest obtained from reference TRBV13 and TRBJ1-1, is as follows: AAGVIQSPRHLIKEKRETATLKCYPIPRHDTVYWYQQGPGQDPQFLISFYEKMQSDKGSIPDRFSAQQFSDYHSELNMSSLELGDSALYFCASSLLGGRMNTEAFFGQGTRLTVV.

This rearrangement joins TRBV19 to TRBJ2-7, with 13 bases aligning to TRBD2. V trimming: 2 bases; J trimming: 2 bases; junction bases outside the gene matches: 6. Germline CDR1 and CDR2: LNHDA and SQIVND (reference sequence). The CDR3 is made up of 17 amino acids. This CDR3 reads CASSIRTSGGSTYEQYF. CDR3 in DNA: TGTGCCAGTAGTATACGGACTAGCGGGGGTTCAACCTACGAGCAGTACTTC. Combining the CDR3 with reference TRBV19 and TRBJ2-7 gives the whole variable domain DGGITQSPKYLFRKEGQNVTLSCEQNLNHDAMYWYRQDPGQGLRLIYYSQIVNDFQKGDIAEGYSVSREKKESFPLTVTSAQKNPTAFYLCASSIRTSGGSTYEQYFGPGTRLTVT.

The CDR3, as DNA: TGCGCCACCAACGCCGGGACTGACAATGAGCAGTTCTTC. Translation gives CATNAGTDNEQFF. The chain carries TRBV5-1 and TRBJ2-1; weak D call: TRBD2 (6 bases). CDR1 is SGHRS and CDR2 is YFSETQ in the germline V gene. The CDR3 length is 13 residues. The V end lost 9 bases, the J end lost 5 bases, and 15 bases lay between the germline ends. The whole variable domain, filled in from reference TRBV5-1 and TRBJ2-1, reads KAGVTQTPRYLIKTRGQQVTLSCSPISGHRSVSWYQQTPGQGLQFLFEYFSETQRNKGNFPGRFSGRQFSNSRSEMNVSTLELGDSALYLCATNAGTDNEQFFGPGTRLTVL.

The CDR3 spells CASSYPTSGIGWQYF. Written as DNA, the CDR3 is TGTGCCAGCAGCTATCCGACTAGCGGGATAGGTTGGCAGTATTTT. The V call is TRBV7-2, the J call TRBJ2-3; 11 bases map to TRBD2. After removal of 4 bases from V and 11 bases from J, the junction contained 11 bases not matched to a gene. Germline V gives CDR1 SGHTA, CDR2 FQGNSA. The CDR3 runs 15 residues.

In regard to this clone: The junction differs from germline at one of its ends, possibly a read error. The V call is TRBV7-7, the J call TRBJ2-3; TRBD1 aligns across 10 bases. CDR1 is SSHAT, CDR2 FNYEAQ, per germline (reference sequence). The CDR3 loop spans 15 amino acids. This chain's CDR3 is CASSLDRGPSDTQYF. The CDR3 nucleotides read TGTGCTAGCAGCTTAGACAGGGGGCCTTCAGATACGCAGTATTTT.

The rearrangement uses TRBV4-1 and TRBJ1-2, with D perhaps TRBD1 (6 bases). CDR3 length: 14 amino acids. In germline, CDR1 is MGHRA, CDR2 YSYEKL. Trimming took off 3 bases at V and 8 bases at J, with 16 bases between the two ends. The CDR3 region has the DNA TGCGCCAGCAGCCAGTACACAGGGCAGAAGGGCTACACCTTC. Its translation: CASSQYTGQKGYTF.

The V call is TRBV5-6, the J call TRBJ2-7, with a possible D match to TRBD2 (5 bases). The CDR3 is 15 residues long. Trimming pared 2 bases from V and 2 bases from J, leaving 14 bases between. The V gene's germline CDR1 is SGHDT and CDR2 YYEEEE. In DNA form, the CDR3 reads TGTGCCAGCAGCTTCTTAGCGAACCAACCCTACGAGCAGTACTTC. Translation gives CASSFLANQPYEQYF.

The rearrangement joins TRBV4-1 to TRBJ1-2; possible D gene TRBD1, 5 bases. V was trimmed by 7 bases and J by 8 bases, leaving 23 bases between them. This CDR3 is 15 amino acids long. Germline lookup yields CDR1 MGHRA and CDR2 YSYEKL. CDR3 nucleotide sequence: TGCGCCAGCACCCTCGGGGGGGGGAGGCGCGGGGGCTACACCTTC. Residues: CASTLGGGRRGGYTF.

This chain links TRBV7-2 with TRBJ2-1; D is undetermined. This CDR3 has 14 residues. V was cut by 3 bases and J by 9 bases, with 15 bases left in between. The germline CDR1 and CDR2 sequences are SGHTA and FQGNSA. In DNA, the CDR3 is TGTGCCAGCAGCTTGGCTCGGGTTGTCGCTGAGCAGTTCTTC. Translated: CASSLARVVAEQFF.

This sequence joins TRBV28 and TRBJ2-7, with D possibly being TRBD1 (6 bases). The CDR3 runs to 15 residues. Germline CDR1 reads MDHEN; CDR2 reads SYDVKM. V was pared by 4 bases and J by 3 bases, with 16 bases between. CDR3 protein: CASSSQQGGGYEQYF. CDR3 bases: TGTGCCAGCAGTTCCCAACAGGGTGGGGGCTACGAGCAGTACTTC.

V gene TRBV5-1 combines with J gene TRBJ2-2; no clear D. The CDR3 length is 14 residues. From germline, CDR1 is SGHRS and CDR2 YFSETQ. V lost 0 bases to trimming and J lost 5 bases, with 8 bases between them. The CDR3 DNA sequence: TGCGCCAGCAGCTTGGGTCCAGCGACCGGGGAGCTGTTTTTT. It specifies CASSLGPATGELFF.

The V and J genes are TRBV18 and TRBJ2-7; 7 bases line up with TRBD1. The V gene end was trimmed by 3 bases and the J gene end by 3 bases; junction bases not matched to a gene: 8. Germline V gene lookup returns CDR1 KGHSH and CDR2 LQKENI. The CDR3 loop spans 15 amino acids. Here the CDR3 DNA reads TGTGCCAGCTCACCTCAGGGGACAGCTAACTACGAGCAGTACTTC. It specifies CASSPQGTANYEQYF.

The chain uses TRBV27 and TRBJ2-1, with TRBD1 matching 10 bases. CDR3 size: 15 residues. V lost 5 bases to trimming and J lost 7 bases; unmatched junction nucleotides: 8. The V gene's germline CDR1 is MNHEY and CDR2 SMNVEV (reference sequence). For the CDR3, the DNA is TGTGCCAGCAGTCCCGGGACAGGGGCTCCTAATGAGCAGTTCTTC. Amino acids: CASSPGTGAPNEQFF.

The V gene is TRBV18, the J gene TRBJ1-2; TRBD1 agrees at 9 bases. Trimming took 3 bases from V and 4 from J; bases not matched to a gene: 18. This CDR3 region has 19 residues. Germline lookup yields CDR1 KGHSH and CDR2 LQKENI. The CDR3 DNA sequence: TGTGCCAGCTCACCTCGCCAGGGGACAGGGACAATTTCTGGCTATGGCTACACCTTC. It encodes CASSPRQGTGTISGYGYTF. Full variable domain (outside the CDR3, taken from reference TRBV18 and TRBJ1-2): NAGVMQNPRHLVRRRGQEARLRCSPMKGHSHVYWYRQLPEEGLKFMVYLQKENIIDESGMPKERFSAEFPKEGPSILRIQQVVRGDSAAYFCASSPRQGTGTISGYGYTFGSGTRLTVV.

J is TRBJ1-2 and V is TRBV21-1; TRBD1 is the table's D call and was not checked against the DNA. TRBV21-1 is designated a pseudogene. This CDR3 spans 13 amino acids. CDR3 bases: TGTGCCAGCAGCAAACTACAGGGGTATGGCTACACCTTC. Translating it yields CASSKLQGYGYTF.

This chain connects TRBV7-2 to TRBJ1-1; 8 bases line up with TRBD1. This CDR3 has 14 amino acids. The germline CDR1 and CDR2 sequences are SGHTA and FQGNSA. J was trimmed by 3 bases and V by 4 bases; bases with no gene match: 4. This chain's CDR3 is CASSSGQGHTEAFF. The CDR3 nucleotides read TGTGCCAGCAGCTCAGGACAGGGACACACTGAAGCTTTCTTT.

This chain connects TRBV6-5 to TRBJ2-1, with D tentatively TRBD1 (5 bases). V dropped 6 bases and J dropped 4 bases, with 10 bases sitting between them. The germline CDR1 and CDR2 sequences are MNHEY and SVGAGI. The length of the CDR3 is 13 residues. In DNA, the CDR3 is TGTGCCAGCAGCCCGGACACGTACAATGAGCAGTTCTTC. Encoded protein: CASSPDTYNEQFF.

V gene TRBV5-1 combines with J gene TRBJ1-4; D ambiguous. This CDR3 contains 13 residues. The ends were cut back, 4 bases at V and 8 bases at J, with 12 bases in the middle. Germline V gene data show CDR1 as SGHRS and CDR2 as YFSETQ. In DNA form, the CDR3 reads TGCGCCAGCAGCACGGGTCAATCCGAAAAACTGTTTTTT. Translating gives CASSTGQSEKLFF.

This chain links TRBV6-5 with TRBJ2-5; possible D gene TRBD2, 6 bases. The DNA end lines up better with TRBJ2-7; the J call may be wrong. CDR1 is MNHEY, CDR2 SVGAGI, per germline. The CDR3 totals 14 residues. CDR3 nucleotides: TGTGCCAGCAGTTACTCGGAGGGTTACTACGAGCAGTACTTC. It codes for CASSYSEGYYEQYF.

The chain joins TRBV19 to TRBJ1-1; 9 nucleotides line up with TRBD1. The CDR3 has 15 residues. Trimming at V came to 2 bases and at J to 4 bases, leaving 5 bases not matched to a gene. Looked up from germline, CDR1 is LNHDA and CDR2 is SQIVND (reference sequence). The CDR3 DNA follows: TGTGCCAGTAGTATAATGGGACAGGGAAGCACTGAAGCTTTCTTT. Amino acids: CASSIMGQGSTEAFF.

The V gene is TRBV27, the J gene TRBJ1-2, with D tentatively TRBD1 (6 bases). Looked up from germline, CDR1 is MNHEY and CDR2 is SMNVEV (reference sequence). V was cut by 4 bases and J by 6 bases, with 18 bases left in between. The CDR3 extends over 15 amino acids. CDR3 amino acids: CASSSTQGSLNGYTF. Written as DNA, the CDR3 is TGTGCCAGCAGTTCAACGCAGGGGTCCCTGAATGGCTACACCTTC.